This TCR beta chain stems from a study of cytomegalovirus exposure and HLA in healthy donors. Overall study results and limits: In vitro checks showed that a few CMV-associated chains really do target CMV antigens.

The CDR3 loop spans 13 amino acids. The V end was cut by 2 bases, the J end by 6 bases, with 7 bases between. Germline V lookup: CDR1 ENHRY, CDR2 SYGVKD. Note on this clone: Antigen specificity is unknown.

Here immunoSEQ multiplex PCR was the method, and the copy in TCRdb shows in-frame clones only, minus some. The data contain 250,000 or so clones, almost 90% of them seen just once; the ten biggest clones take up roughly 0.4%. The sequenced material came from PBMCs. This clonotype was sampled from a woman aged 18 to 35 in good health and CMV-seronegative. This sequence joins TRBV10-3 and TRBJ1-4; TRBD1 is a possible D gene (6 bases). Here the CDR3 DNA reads TGTGCCATCAGTGAGAAGGGGGATGAAAAACTGTTTTTT. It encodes CAISEKGDEKLFF.